The 26 T cell receptor beta chains presented below share a single source sample, sequenced in a study of blood T cells in healthy people across ages. Combining a sample-barcoded 5' primer with a J-beta primer mix, a second PCR ran for roughly 6 to 12 cycles. TCRdb recomputed calls from the 5' RACE reads with MiXCR, one row per CDR3 protein. The data show about 1,600,000 distinct CDR3 sequences, around 39% seen once. Sequencing was performed on blood. These receptors were obtained from a woman aged 18-29 years in good health.

The chain couples TRBV12-3 or TRBV12-4 to TRBJ1-5; D possibly corresponds to TRBD1 (6 bases). V was shortened by 6 bases and J by 0 bases, with 15 bases between the two germline ends. There are 16 residues in the CDR3. CDR3 region: CASSLQGQVSNQPQHF. CDR3 DNA: TGTGCCAGCAGCCTACAGGGTCAGGTTAGCAATCAGCCCCAGCATTTT.

This clonotype showed up just a few times. This sequence joins TRBV6-1 and TRBJ2-1; a possible D gene is TRBD2 (6 bases). The length of the CDR3 is 16 residues. The V gene lost 4 bases and the J gene lost 0 bases, with 13 bases spanning the gap. CDR1 and CDR2 from the germline V gene are MNHNS and SASEGT. The CDR3: CASSVEGRSSYNEQFF. The CDR3 DNA is TGTGCCAGCAGTGTAGAGGGGAGGAGCTCCTACAATGAGCAGTTCTTC.

The chain's CDR3 is CAWSGTGTGVWGVSGNTIYF. CDR3 DNA sequence: TGTGCCTGGAGTGGTACCGGGACAGGGGTATGGGGGGTCTCTGGAAACACCATATATTTT. The gene calls are TRBV30 and TRBJ1-3; 10 nucleotides match TRBD1. The V and J ends lost 1 base and 0 bases, in that order; junction bases with no gene match: 15. CDR1 and CDR2 from the germline V gene are GTSNPN and SVGIG (reference sequence). The CDR3 sequence is 20 residues long.

This clonotype was counted only a few times. The chain links TRBV6-1 to TRBJ2-1; TRBD1 aligns across 10 bases. The J segment lost 8 bases and the V segment lost 5 bases, leaving 9 bases of the junction unmatched. This CDR3 has 15 amino acids. Germline values: CDR1 MNHNS, CDR2 SASEGT. For the CDR3, the DNA is TGTGCCAGCAGTTCTATAGGACAGGGGGTCTATGAGCAGTTCTTC. It translates to CASSSIGQGVYEQFF.

This clonotype has a handful of counts. V gene TRBV28 combines with J gene TRBJ2-1; 9 nucleotides line up with TRBD2. This CDR3 spans 15 amino acids. The V and J ends lost 5 bases and 10 bases, in that order; junction bases with no gene match: 12. Germline V gene data show CDR1 as MDHEN and CDR2 as SYDVKM. CDR3 DNA: TGTGCCAGCAGTCCGGGGACTAGCATATTCCGAGAGCAGTTCTTC. Its protein is CASSPGTSIFREQFF.

With respect to this clonotype: This clone may be a read error of a much larger clone one base away. The rearrangement links TRBV5-1 to TRBJ1-2; weak D call: TRBD1 (6 bases). The V gene's germline CDR1 is SGHRS and CDR2 YFSETQ. The CDR3 loop spans 14 amino acids. CDR3 sequence (DNA): TGCGCCAGCAGCCCTACCACAGGGAACTATGGCTGCACCTTC. It codes for CASSPTTGNYGCTF.

J is TRBJ2-2 and V is TRBV5-1; the D gene is possibly TRBD2 (5 bases). Trimming cost V 5 bases and J 0 bases, with 8 bases left between them. This CDR3 comprises 14 residues. Per the germline V gene, CDR1 is SGHRS and CDR2 is YFSETQ. In DNA, the CDR3 is TGCGCCAGCAGGGAGGCTTCGAACACCGGGGAGCTGTTTTTT. Translated: CASREASNTGELFF.

This clonotype has a handful of counts. This sequence joins TRBV12-3 or TRBV12-4 and TRBJ2-2; D possibly corresponds to TRBD1 (5 bases). CDR3 length: 14 residues. The V end was cut by 2 bases, the J end by 4 bases, with 8 bases between. CDR3 in amino acids: CASSLQGITGELFF. Here the CDR3 DNA reads TGTGCCAGCAGTTTACAGGGAATCACCGGGGAGCTGTTTTTT.

The CDR3 sequence is CSARGGKYNEQFF. The CDR3 nucleotides are TGCAGTGCTAGAGGGGGGAAGTACAATGAGCAGTTCTTC. The gene calls are TRBV20-1 and TRBJ2-1; D could derive from TRBD1 or TRBD2 (5 bases each). CDR1 and CDR2 (germline): DFQATT, SNEGSKA (reference sequence). Trimming shortened V by 1 base and J by 4 bases, and 8 bases separated the two germline ends. This CDR3 contains 13 residues.

The V gene is TRBV27, the J gene TRBJ2-1, with D tentatively TRBD2 (5 bases). In germline, CDR1 is MNHEY, CDR2 SMNVEV (reference sequence). This CDR3 comprises 15 residues. The ends were cut back, 6 bases at V and 0 bases at J, with 12 bases in the middle. CDR3 sequence: CASSKAESSYNEQFF. CDR3 bases: TGTGCCAGCAGCAAAGCGGAAAGCTCCTACAATGAGCAGTTCTTC.

The chain is built from TRBV11-2 and TRBJ2-7; TRBD2 is a possible D gene (6 bases). This CDR3 is 13 amino acids long. Germline V gene data show CDR1 as SGHAT and CDR2 as FQNNGV. With 0 bases removed from V and 4 bases from J, the gap between germline ends came to 7 bases. The CDR3 sequence is CASSLEEGYEQYF. The CDR3 DNA follows: TGTGCCAGCAGCTTAGAGGAGGGATACGAGCAGTACTTC.

The genes are TRBV25-1 and TRBJ2-3, with a possible D match to TRBD2 (5 bases). Germline V CDR1 and CDR2: MGHDK, SYGVNS. The CDR3 is 15 residues long. V was clipped by 1 base and J by 3 bases, with 11 bases between them. CDR3: CASSEFGMGTDTQYF. DNA for the CDR3: TGTGCCAGCAGTGAATTCGGGATGGGGACAGATACGCAGTATTTT.

The chain recombines TRBV2 with TRBJ2-7, with D possibly TRBD2 on 6 matching bases. V was trimmed by 7 bases and J by 3 bases, leaving 13 bases between them. CDR3 length: 13 residues. Germline assignment: CDR1 SNHLY and CDR2 FYNNEI. CDR3 DNA sequence: TGTGCCAGCAAGCTGGAGGGGTTCTACGAGCAGTACTTC. Translation gives CASKLEGFYEQYF.

This CDR3 reads CASSLGGVSHEQYF. In DNA, the CDR3 is TGCGCCAGCAGCTTGGGTGGGGTTTCCCACGAGCAGTACTTC. The chain recombines TRBV5-1 with TRBJ2-7; D call uncertain. The CDR3 is 14 residues long. The germline V gene encodes CDR1 SGHRS and CDR2 YFSETQ. Between the trimmed V and J ends, which lost 0 bases and 5 bases, there was a span of 12 bases.

The V and J genes are TRBV20-1 and TRBJ2-5, with D maybe TRBD2 (6 bases). Deletions cut 0 bases from V and 4 bases from J, with 12 bases between. Germline assignment: CDR1 DFQATT and CDR2 SNEGSKA (reference sequence). There are 14 residues in the CDR3. CDR3 nucleotide sequence: TGCAGTGCTAGAGATCCGGGGGACGGAGAGACCCAGTACTTC. Encoded protein: CSARDPGDGETQYF.

This clonotype was recorded a few times. This chain joins TRBV7-8 and TRBJ1-2; D is undetermined. The germline V gene has CDR1 SGHVS and CDR2 FQNEAQ. Between the trimmed V and J ends, which lost 4 bases and 5 bases, there was a span of 14 bases. The CDR3 consists of 14 residues. The CDR3 reads CASSSTRGMYGYTF. CDR3 coding DNA: TGTGCCAGCAGCTCCACACGGGGAATGTATGGCTACACCTTC. The full variable domain, completed using reference TRBV7-8 and TRBJ1-2, is GAGVSQSPRYKVAKRGQDVALRCDPISGHVSLFWYQQALGQGPEFLTYFQNEAQLDKSGLPSDRFFAERPEGSVSTLKIQRTQQEDSAVYLCASSSTRGMYGYTFGSGTRLTVV.

The chain recombines TRBV6-1 with TRBJ2-3; D gene uncertain. The germline CDR1 and CDR2 sequences are MNHNS and SASEGT. The ends were cut back, 3 bases at V and 1 base at J, with 17 bases in the middle. The length of the CDR3 is 17 residues. For the CDR3, the DNA is TGTGCCAGCAGTGAGGGAAGGACCGCAAGGGGCACAGATACGCAGTATTTT. This translates into CASSEGRTARGTDTQYF.

This clonotype occurred a few times. The V call is TRBV12-3 or TRBV12-4, the J call TRBJ2-7; 11 bases are shared with TRBD2. CDR3 size: 14 residues. The J segment lost 2 bases and the V segment lost 6 bases, leaving 3 bases of the junction unmatched. In DNA form, the CDR3 reads TGTGCCAGCAGGGGGACTAGCGGTGCCTACGAGCAGTACTTC. This sequence encodes CASRGTSGAYEQYF.

The table lists this clonotype with a few counts. V is TRBV20-1 and J is TRBJ2-5; 14 nucleotides agree with TRBD2. With the DNA end fitting TRBJ2-7 better, the J assignment may be wrong. This CDR3 is built from 17 residues. CDR1 is DFQATT, CDR2 SNEGSKA, per germline (reference sequence). CDR3 in DNA: TGCAGTGCTAGAGATGCGCGGGGACTAGCGGGAGAACACGAGCAGTACTTC. This sequence encodes CSARDARGLAGEHEQYF.

This chain joins TRBV5-1 and TRBJ2-3; 7 nucleotides agree with TRBD1. The CDR3 is 15 amino acids. The germline CDR1 and CDR2 sequences are SGHRS and YFSETQ. The J segment lost 5 bases and the V segment lost 7 bases, leaving 13 bases of the junction unmatched. The CDR3 reads CASLLLGDSLDTQYF. CDR3 coding DNA: TGCGCCAGCCTATTACTGGGGGACAGTCTAGATACGCAGTATTTT.

The V call is TRBV19, the J call TRBJ2-6; no firm D call. Trimming took off 5 bases at V and 7 bases at J, with 9 bases between the two ends. CDR1 and CDR2 (germline): LNHDA, SQIVND (reference sequence). The CDR3 contains 13 residues. CDR3 sequence reads: CASSGPLANVLTF. CDR3 bases: TGTGCCAGTAGTGGCCCCTTAGCCAACGTCCTGACTTTC. The full variable domain, completed using reference TRBV19 and TRBJ2-6, is DGGITQSPKYLFRKEGQNVTLSCEQNLNHDAMYWYRQDPGQGLRLIYYSQIVNDFQKGDIAEGYSVSREKKESFPLTVTSAQKNPTAFYLCASSGPLANVLTFGAGSRLTVL.

This clonotype came up a few times. The chain recombines TRBV7-9 with TRBJ2-3; 7 positions agree with TRBD1. With 5 bases clipped from V and 2 bases from J, the junction kept 10 bases outside the gene matches. Per germline, CDR1 SEHNR and CDR2 FQNEAQ (reference sequence). This CDR3 is built from 16 residues. The CDR3, as DNA: TGTGCCAGCAGCACCCGGGACAGTTCGAACACAGATACGCAGTATTTT. Amino acid sequence: CASSTRDSSNTDTQYF.

This clonotype came up many times. This chain links TRBV29-1 with TRBJ2-3; 10 nucleotides align to TRBD2. Germline trimming cut 2 bases from V and 4 bases from J; bases unmatched to any gene: 0. Germline V CDR1 and CDR2: SQVTM, ANQGSEA. The CDR3 totals 13 residues. The CDR3 protein is CSVELAGADTQYF. As DNA, the CDR3 is TGCAGCGTTGAACTAGCGGGAGCAGATACGCAGTATTTT.

V is TRBV12-3 or TRBV12-4 and J is TRBJ2-3; 8 bases agree with TRBD1. The CDR3 extends over 15 amino acids. The V and J ends lost 6 bases and 2 bases, in that order; junction bases with no gene match: 7. CDR3 bases: TGTGCCAGCAGGCTCACAGGGGGTTCCACAGATACGCAGTATTTT. Translation gives CASRLTGGSTDTQYF.

The CDR3 DNA sequence: TGTGCCAGCAGCCCACGACTAGCGAGAGGGGCACATGAGCAGTTCTTC. Translated, it gives CASSPRLARGAHEQFF. The chain employs TRBV7-2 and TRBJ2-1; 8 bases are a match to TRBD2. Germline V gene sequence: CDR1 SGHTA, CDR2 FQGNSA. V gave up 5 bases and J gave up 8 bases; unmatched junction bases: 14. The CDR3 loop spans 16 amino acids.

J is TRBJ1-1 and V is TRBV7-2; D perhaps matches TRBD1 (6 bases). Between the trimmed V and J ends, which lost 0 bases and 7 bases, there was a span of 12 bases. Per germline, CDR1 SGHTA and CDR2 FQGNSA. CDR3 length: 14 residues. The CDR3 DNA is TGTGCCAGCAGCTTAGCGGTGGGGGCGGTTGAAGCTTTCTTT. Translation: CASSLAVGAVEAFF.